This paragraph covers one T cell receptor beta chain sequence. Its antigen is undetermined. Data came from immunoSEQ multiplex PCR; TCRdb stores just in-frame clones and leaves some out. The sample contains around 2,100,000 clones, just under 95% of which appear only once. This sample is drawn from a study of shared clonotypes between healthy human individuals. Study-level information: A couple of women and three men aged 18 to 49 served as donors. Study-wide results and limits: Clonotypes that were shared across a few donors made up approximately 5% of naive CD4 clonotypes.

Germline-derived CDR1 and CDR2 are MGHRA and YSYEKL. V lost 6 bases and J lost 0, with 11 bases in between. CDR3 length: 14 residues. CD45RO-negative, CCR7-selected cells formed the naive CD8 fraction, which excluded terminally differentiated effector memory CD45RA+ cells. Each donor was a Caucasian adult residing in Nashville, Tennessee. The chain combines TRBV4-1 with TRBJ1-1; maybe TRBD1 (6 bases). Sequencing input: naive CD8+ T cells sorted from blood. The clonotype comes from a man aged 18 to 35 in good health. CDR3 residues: CASSLGALNTEAFF. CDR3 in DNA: TGCGCCAGCAGTCTGGGGGCTTTGAACACTGAAGCTTTCTTT.